This T cell receptor beta chain was retrieved from a study of cytomegalovirus exposure and HLA in healthy donors. Both 60 Vbeta primers and 13 Jbeta primers went into the PCR. Sequenced by immunoSEQ multiplex PCR; TCRdb stores in-frame clones only, minus some. Counted here are tens of thousands of clones, about two thirds occurring once; the ten biggest clones make up around 10%. There are a few counts of this clone. The CDR3 is 12 residues long. Per the germline V gene, CDR1 is SGDLS and CDR2 is YYNGEE. The V and J ends lost 5 bases and 4 bases, in that order; junction bases with no gene match: 0. V and J are TRBV9 and TRBJ1-2; 9 positions match TRBD1. This TCR came from a woman aged 40 to 50 in good health and CMV-seropositive. Sequences were obtained from PBMCs. This CDR3 reads CASRQGAYGYTF. The CDR3 DNA is TGTGCCAGCAGACAGGGGGCCTATGGCTACACCTTC.